This is a list of T cell receptor beta chains from one sample in a study of blood T cell repertoires in COVID-19. This table comes from immunoSEQ multiplex PCR, and its TCRdb copy is limited to in-frame clones, with some not included. The table includes around 200,000 clones, 85% to 90% detected once. Sample: PBMCs or T cells enriched from blood (not recorded which). All receptors derive from a man in his forties or fifties who had recovered from COVID-19. Both conserved end residues are part of each CDR3. The D gene is left open where the match is weak. Clone sizes are given selectively: once, few, many, or a class where the clone is expanded.

CDR3 protein: CASSRDRGTNTEAFF; CDR3 DNA: TGTGCCAGCAGCCGCGACAGGGGAACGAACACTGAAGCTTTCTTT; CDR3 length: 15; D gene: TRBD1; clone size: .; V gene: TRBV7-8; J gene: TRBJ1-1
CDR3 protein: CASSRPGLAGGPRYNEQFF; CDR3 DNA: TGCGCCAGCAGCCGCCCGGGACTAGCGGGAGGGCCTCGATACAATGAGCAGTTCTTC; CDR3 length: 19; D gene: TRBD2; clone size: .; V gene: TRBV4-1; J gene: TRBJ2-1
CDR3 protein: CASSPTGTGYPQYF; CDR3 DNA: TGTGCCAGCAGTCCAACCGGGACAGGGTATCCGCAGTATTTT; CDR3 length: 14; D gene: TRBD1; clone size: .; V gene: TRBV27; J gene: TRBJ2-3
CDR3 protein: CASSFGTSTTDTQYF; CDR3 DNA: TGCGCCAGCAGCTTCGGGACTAGCACAACAGATACGCAGTATTTT; CDR3 length: 15; D gene: TRBD2; clone size: .; V gene: TRBV5-1; J gene: TRBJ2-3
CDR3 protein: CASSPGTEITTIYF; CDR3 DNA: TGTGCCAGCAGTCCCGGGACAGAAATTACGACCATATATTTT; CDR3 length: 14; D gene: TRBD1; clone size: .; V gene: TRBV27; J gene: TRBJ1-3
CDR3 protein: CASGQYSGGAYNEQFF; CDR3 DNA: TGTGCTAGTGGCCAATATAGCGGGGGGGCATACAATGAGCAGTTCTTC; CDR3 length: 16; D gene: TRBD2; clone size: .; V gene: TRBV12-5; J gene: TRBJ2-1
CDR3 protein: CASRSGGAAGELFF; CDR3 DNA: TGTGCCAGCCGGAGCGGGGGGGCCGCCGGGGAGCTGTTTTTT; CDR3 length: 14; D gene: TRBD2; clone size: .; V gene: TRBV6-5; J gene: TRBJ2-2
CDR3 protein: CASSIWRLGGSPLHF; CDR3 DNA: TGTGCCAGTAGTATTTGGCGGCTAGGAGGCTCACCCCTCCACTTT; CDR3 length: 15; D gene: .; clone size: .; V gene: TRBV19; J gene: TRBJ1-6
CDR3 protein: CASSISVISGNTIYF; CDR3 DNA: TGTGCCAGTAGTATTTCGGTCATCTCTGGAAACACCATATATTTT; CDR3 length: 15; D gene: .; clone size: few; V gene: TRBV19; J gene: TRBJ1-3
CDR3 protein: CASGAVAGGWDTQYF; CDR3 DNA: TGTGCCAGCGGCGCGGTAGCGGGGGGGTGGGATACGCAGTATTTT; CDR3 length: 15; D gene: TRBD2; clone size: .; V gene: TRBV7-6; J gene: TRBJ2-3
CDR3 protein: CASSILSTGKSAGELFF; CDR3 DNA: TGTGCCAGTAGTATCCTTTCGACAGGGAAGTCGGCCGGGGAGCTGTTTTTT; CDR3 length: 17; D gene: TRBD1; clone size: few; V gene: TRBV19; J gene: TRBJ2-2
CDR3 protein: CASSPWGTSPANTGELFF; CDR3 DNA: TGTGCCAGCAGCCCGTGGGGGACTAGCCCTGCGAACACCGGGGAGCTGTTTTTT; CDR3 length: 18; D gene: TRBD2; clone size: once; V gene: TRBV11-3; J gene: TRBJ2-2
CDR3 protein: CASSYLNPGAGGYTF; CDR3 DNA: TGTGCCAGCAGTTACTTAAACCCAGGGGCCGGAGGCTACACCTTC; CDR3 length: 15; D gene: .; clone size: .; V gene: TRBV6-2/TRBV6-3; J gene: TRBJ1-2
CDR3 protein: CASSDPPGYEQYF; CDR3 DNA: TGTGCCAGCAGTGATCCCCCAGGTTACGAGCAGTACTTC; CDR3 length: 13; D gene: .; clone size: .; V gene: TRBV7-2; J gene: TRBJ2-7
CDR3 protein: CASSQDPVNTEAFF; CDR3 DNA: TGTGCCAGCAGCCAAGATCCAGTGAACACTGAAGCTTTCTTT; CDR3 length: 14; D gene: .; clone size: .; V gene: TRBV3-1/TRBV3-2; J gene: TRBJ1-1
CDR3 protein: CASSLDRAGGDGYTF; CDR3 DNA: TGCGCCAGCAGCCTAGACCGGGCCGGCGGGGATGGCTACACCTTC; CDR3 length: 15; D gene: .; clone size: .; V gene: TRBV5-1; J gene: TRBJ1-2
CDR3 protein: CASSEDGSSYNSPLHF; CDR3 DNA: TGTGCCAGCAGTGAAGACGGGAGCTCCTATAATTCACCCCTCCACTTT; CDR3 length: 16; D gene: .; clone size: .; V gene: TRBV6-1; J gene: TRBJ1-6
CDR3 protein: CASSRDSPHEQYF; CDR3 DNA: TGCGCCAGCAGCAGGGACTCACCGCACGAGCAGTACTTC; CDR3 length: 13; D gene: .; clone size: once; V gene: TRBV5-1; J gene: TRBJ2-7
CDR3 protein: CASSQVWGQDYGYTF; CDR3 DNA: TGTGCCAGCAGCCAAGTTTGGGGACAGGACTATGGCTACACCTTC; CDR3 length: 15; D gene: TRBD1; clone size: .; V gene: TRBV14; J gene: TRBJ1-2
CDR3 protein: CASSSHREENEKLFF; CDR3 DNA: TGTGCCAGTAGTAGCCACAGGGAAGAGAATGAAAAACTGTTTTTT; CDR3 length: 15; D gene: .; clone size: .; V gene: TRBV19; J gene: TRBJ1-4
CDR3 protein: CASSRGPNTEAFF; CDR3 DNA: TGCGCCAGCAGCAGGGGGCCGAACACTGAAGCTTTCTTT; CDR3 length: 13; D gene: TRBD1; clone size: .; V gene: TRBV4-1; J gene: TRBJ1-1
CDR3 protein: CASSEGQANYGYTF; CDR3 DNA: TGTGCCAGCAGTGAAGGGCAGGCGAACTATGGCTACACCTTC; CDR3 length: 14; D gene: .; clone size: .; V gene: TRBV6-1; J gene: TRBJ1-2
CDR3 protein: CASSPSFPGGGEAFF; CDR3 DNA: TGCGCCAGCAGTCCTTCCTTCCCGGGAGGAGGTGAAGCTTTCTTT; CDR3 length: 15; D gene: .; clone size: .; V gene: TRBV4-1; J gene: TRBJ1-1
CDR3 protein: CASSTYSGSAKNIQYF; CDR3 DNA: TGTGCCAGCAGCACATATAGCGGGTCCGCCAAAAACATTCAGTACTTC; CDR3 length: 16; D gene: TRBD2; clone size: .; V gene: TRBV9; J gene: TRBJ2-4
CDR3 protein: CASSFGGVVGSPLHF; CDR3 DNA: TGTGCCAGCAGCTTCGGGGGTGTGGTTGGTTCACCCCTCCACTTT; CDR3 length: 15; D gene: .; clone size: .; V gene: TRBV7-9; J gene: TRBJ1-6
CDR3 protein: CASSLDGRGEGGYTF; CDR3 DNA: TGTGCCAGCAGTTTAGATGGCAGGGGGGAAGGGGGCTACACCTTC; CDR3 length: 15; D gene: TRBD1; clone size: few; V gene: TRBV28; J gene: TRBJ1-2
CDR3 protein: CASSPPGTGAYEQYF; CDR3 DNA: TGTGCCAGCAGCCCCCCCGGGACAGGGGCCTACGAGCAGTACTTC; CDR3 length: 15; D gene: TRBD1; clone size: .; V gene: TRBV28; J gene: TRBJ2-7
CDR3 protein: CASSVYGQGAYQETQYF; CDR3 DNA: TGTGCCAGCAGCGTTTACGGACAGGGGGCGTACCAAGAGACCCAGTACTTC; CDR3 length: 17; D gene: TRBD1; clone size: .; V gene: TRBV9; J gene: TRBJ2-5
CDR3 protein: CASSQRVPYYGYTF; CDR3 DNA: TGTGCCAGCAGCCAGAGGGTACCCTATTATGGCTACACCTTC; CDR3 length: 14; D gene: .; clone size: .; V gene: TRBV6-2/TRBV6-3; J gene: TRBJ1-2
CDR3 protein: CASSHPTGGAETQYF; CDR3 DNA: TGCGCCAGCAGCCACCCTACAGGGGGCGCGGAGACCCAGTACTTC; CDR3 length: 15; D gene: TRBD1; clone size: .; V gene: TRBV4-1; J gene: TRBJ2-5
CDR3 protein: CASSHRTGGQLGNEKLFF; CDR3 DNA: TGTGCCAGCAGTCACCGGACAGGGGGCCAGTTGGGGAATGAAAAACTGTTTTTT; CDR3 length: 18; D gene: TRBD1; clone size: .; V gene: TRBV28; J gene: TRBJ1-4
CDR3 protein: CASSYGTGPNYGYTF; CDR3 DNA: TGTGCCAGCAGTTACGGGACAGGCCCTAACTATGGCTACACCTTC; CDR3 length: 15; D gene: TRBD1; clone size: .; V gene: TRBV6-6; J gene: TRBJ1-2
CDR3 protein: CALKLGGSYEQYF; CDR3 DNA: TGTGCCCTAAAACTAGGAGGTTCCTACGAGCAGTACTTC; CDR3 length: 13; D gene: .; clone size: .; V gene: TRBV6-5; J gene: TRBJ2-7
CDR3 protein: CASSWFYSTGELFF; CDR3 DNA: TGTGCCAGCAGTTGGTTTTACAGCACCGGGGAGCTGTTTTTT; CDR3 length: 14; D gene: .; clone size: .; V gene: TRBV27; J gene: TRBJ2-2
CDR3 protein: CSVRSLLTDTEAFF; CDR3 DNA: TGCAGCGTTCGGAGTTTATTAACGGACACTGAAGCTTTCTTT; CDR3 length: 14; D gene: .; clone size: .; V gene: TRBV29-1; J gene: TRBJ1-1
CDR3 protein: CASSLRFRELSYNEQFF; CDR3 DNA: TGTGCCAGCAGTTTAAGGTTCCGGGAACTCTCCTACAATGAGCAGTTCTTC; CDR3 length: 17; D gene: .; clone size: .; V gene: TRBV27; J gene: TRBJ2-1
CDR3 protein: CASSSRTGTDNQPQHF; CDR3 DNA: TGTGCCAGCAGCTCAAGGACCGGGACAGATAATCAGCCCCAGCATTTT; CDR3 length: 16; D gene: TRBD1; clone size: .; V gene: TRBV2; J gene: TRBJ1-5
CDR3 protein: CASSLVRGSSTDTQYF; CDR3 DNA: TGTGCCAGCAGTTTAGTGCGGGGGTCTAGCACAGATACGCAGTATTTT; CDR3 length: 16; D gene: TRBD2; clone size: .; V gene: TRBV28; J gene: TRBJ2-3
CDR3 protein: CASSALPGQRGYTF; CDR3 DNA: TGTGCCAGTAGTGCCCTTCCGGGACAGAGGGGCTACACCTTC; CDR3 length: 14; D gene: TRBD1; clone size: .; V gene: TRBV19; J gene: TRBJ1-2
CDR3 protein: CASTLRGDYGYTF; CDR3 DNA: TGTGCCAGCACCCTCAGGGGGGACTATGGCTACACCTTC; CDR3 length: 13; D gene: TRBD1; clone size: .; V gene: TRBV3-1/TRBV3-2; J gene: TRBJ1-2
CDR3 protein: CSVGLAGMGSGANVLTF; CDR3 DNA: TGCAGCGTGGGACTAGCGGGAATGGGCTCTGGGGCCAACGTCCTGACTTTC; CDR3 length: 17; D gene: TRBD2; clone size: .; V gene: TRBV29-1; J gene: TRBJ2-6
CDR3 protein: CASSLAPRTGINYGYTF; CDR3 DNA: TGTGCCAGCAGCTTAGCGCCTCGGACAGGGATTAACTATGGCTACACCTTC; CDR3 length: 17; D gene: TRBD1; clone size: .; V gene: TRBV11-1; J gene: TRBJ1-2
CDR3 protein: CASRDRTTGELFF; CDR3 DNA: TGTGCCAGTAGGGACAGGACTACCGGGGAGCTGTTTTTT; CDR3 length: 13; D gene: TRBD1; clone size: few; V gene: TRBV3-1/TRBV3-2; J gene: TRBJ2-2
CDR3 protein: CAWSGRGLGPHTGELFF; CDR3 DNA: TGTGCCTGGAGTGGCAGGGGGTTAGGTCCTCACACCGGGGAGCTGTTTTTT; CDR3 length: 17; D gene: TRBD1; clone size: .; V gene: TRBV30; J gene: TRBJ2-2
CDR3 protein: CSARGPGEQFF; CDR3 DNA: TGCAGTGCTAGGGGGCCAGGTGAGCAGTTCTTC; CDR3 length: 11; D gene: .; clone size: .; V gene: TRBV20-1; J gene: TRBJ2-1
CDR3 protein: CASTREDTQYF; CDR3 DNA: TGTGCCAGCACTCGCGAGGATACGCAGTATTTT; CDR3 length: 11; D gene: .; clone size: once; V gene: TRBV2; J gene: TRBJ2-3
CDR3 protein: CASSQDKISAAGAFF; CDR3 DNA: TGCGCCAGCAGCCAAGATAAAATCAGTGCCGCCGGGGCTTTCTTT; CDR3 length: 15; D gene: .; clone size: .; V gene: TRBV4-1; J gene: TRBJ1-1
CDR3 protein: CASSLRGTGNTIYF; CDR3 DNA: TGTGCCAGCAGTTTAAGGGGAACTGGAAACACCATATATTTT; CDR3 length: 14; D gene: .; clone size: .; V gene: TRBV28; J gene: TRBJ1-3
CDR3 protein: CASATGGGSPLHF; CDR3 DNA: TGCGCCAGTGCGACAGGGGGCGGGTCACCCCTCCACTTT; CDR3 length: 13; D gene: TRBD1; clone size: .; V gene: TRBV5-1; J gene: TRBJ1-6
CDR3 protein: CASGTLAGMMETQYF; CDR3 DNA: TGTGCTAGTGGTACATTAGCGGGAATGATGGAGACCCAGTACTTC; CDR3 length: 15; D gene: TRBD2; clone size: .; V gene: TRBV12-5; J gene: TRBJ2-5